This T cell receptor beta chain stems from a study of shared clonotypes between healthy human individuals. The V gene end was trimmed by 4 bases and the J gene end by 4 bases; junction bases not matched to a gene: 7. Germline V gene sequence: CDR1 SNHLY, CDR2 FYNNEI. CDR3 length: 15 amino acids. Generated by immunoSEQ multiplex PCR, the TCRdb table keeps only in-frame clones and is missing some. Of roughly 500,000 clones listed, about 78% are singletons. The rearrangement links TRBV2 to TRBJ2-7, with 10 bases matching TRBD2. The clonotype comes from a woman in her thirties or forties in good health. Some clones in this sample may be carry-over from other donors' samples. The sample was PBMCs. CDR3 nucleotides: TGTGCCAGCAGTGTCGGGCTAGCGGGAGTTTACGAGCAGTACTTC. As protein: CASSVGLAGVYEQYF.